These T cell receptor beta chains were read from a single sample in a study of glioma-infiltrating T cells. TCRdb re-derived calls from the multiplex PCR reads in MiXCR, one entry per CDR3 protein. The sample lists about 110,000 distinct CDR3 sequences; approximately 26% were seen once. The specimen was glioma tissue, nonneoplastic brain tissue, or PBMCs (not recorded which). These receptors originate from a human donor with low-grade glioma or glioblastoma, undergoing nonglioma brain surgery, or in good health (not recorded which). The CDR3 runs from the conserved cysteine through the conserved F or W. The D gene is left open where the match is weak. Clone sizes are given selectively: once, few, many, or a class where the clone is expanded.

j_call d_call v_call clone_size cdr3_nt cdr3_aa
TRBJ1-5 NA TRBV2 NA TGTGCCAGCCAAACAGCTTTCTCCCAGCCCCAGCATTTT CASQTAFSQPQHF
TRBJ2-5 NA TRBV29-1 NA TGCAGCGGTGAGGTTCGAGACTCACAAGAGACCCAGTACTTC CSGEVRDSQETQYF
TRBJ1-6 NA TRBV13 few TGTGCCAGCAGCCCCAGGACCCCCGTAAATTCACCCCTCCACTTT CASSPRTPVNSPLHF
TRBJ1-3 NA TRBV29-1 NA TGCAGCGTTGAAGAGTCAGATGATGATACGAACACCATATATTTT CSVEESDDDTNTIYF
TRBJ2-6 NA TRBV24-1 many TGTGCCACCAGTGACTCCACAGGCTCTGGGGCCAACGTCCTGACTTTC CATSDSTGSGANVLTF
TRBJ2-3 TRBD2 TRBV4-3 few TGCGCCAGCAGCCAGAGTCCCCTAGCGGGTACAGATACGCAGTATTTT CASSQSPLAGTDTQYF
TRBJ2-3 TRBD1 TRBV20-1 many TGCAGTGCTAGAGAGGCAGGGGGCTTAGATACGCAGTATTTT CSAREAGGLDTQYF
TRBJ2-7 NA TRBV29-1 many TGCAGAGGTATCCAGGTAAGCTACGAGCAGTACTTC CRGIQVSYEQYF
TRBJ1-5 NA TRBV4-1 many TGCGCCAGCAGCCAAGATAGCAATCAGCCCCAGCATTTT CASSQDSNQPQHF
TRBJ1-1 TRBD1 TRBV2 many TGTGCCAGCAGTGCCGAGGGGGCTAATACTGAAGCTTTCTTT CASSAEGANTEAFF
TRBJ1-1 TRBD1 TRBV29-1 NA TGCAGCGTTGGGGAGACAGGGCCAAACACTGAAGCTTTCTTT CSVGETGPNTEAFF
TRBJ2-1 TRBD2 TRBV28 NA TGTGCCAGCAGAGTAGTAAGACTAGCGGGAGTTGAGCAGTTCTTC CASRVVRLAGVEQFF
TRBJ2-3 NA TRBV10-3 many TGTGCCATCAATCCTCGGGCAGGGGAAACAGATACGCAGTATTTT CAINPRAGETDTQYF
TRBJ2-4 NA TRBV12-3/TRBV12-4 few TGTGCCAGCAGTTTTTGGGACGTCGTAAACATTCAGTACTTC CASSFWDVVNIQYF
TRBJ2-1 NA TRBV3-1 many TGTGCCAGCAGCCGCGACAGGCCCAGGAGCTCCTACAATGAGCAGTTCTTC CASSRDRPRSSYNEQFF
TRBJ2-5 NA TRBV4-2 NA TGTGCCAGCAGCCAAGATCGAGGGGTTAGGATGCAAGAGACCCAGTACTTC CASSQDRGVRMQETQYF
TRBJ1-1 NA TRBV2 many TGTGCCAGCAGTAACGGACACCGCACTGAAGCTTTCTTT CASSNGHRTEAFF
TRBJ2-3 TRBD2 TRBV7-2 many TGTGCCAGCAGCCCGGGACTAGGTTATACAGATACGCAGTATTTT CASSPGLGYTDTQYF
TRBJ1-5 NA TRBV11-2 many TGTGCCAGCAGTTTCCAGGACAATCAGCCCCAGCATTTT CASSFQDNQPQHF
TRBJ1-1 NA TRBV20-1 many TGCAGTGCTAGCCAGGGTGTGAATGCTGAAGCTTTCTTT CSASQGVNAEAFF
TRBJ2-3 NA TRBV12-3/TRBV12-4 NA TGTGCCAGCAGTTTCGGGGCCTTTAGGGGTGCAGATACGCAGTATTTT CASSFGAFRGADTQYF
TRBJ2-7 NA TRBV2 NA TGTGCCAGCAGTGGTCCCCGGGACGACTCCTACGAGCAGTACTTC CASSGPRDDSYEQYF
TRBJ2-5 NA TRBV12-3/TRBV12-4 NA TGTGCCAGCAGTATCAGTCGTGAGACCCAGTACTTC CASSISRETQYF
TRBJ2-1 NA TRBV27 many TGTGCCAGCAGGATGAGAGGTTCGGGCTACAATGAGCAGTTCTTC CASRMRGSGYNEQFF
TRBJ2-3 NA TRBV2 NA TGTGCCAGCAGCGGATCGGCAGATACGCAGTATTTT CASSGSADTQYF
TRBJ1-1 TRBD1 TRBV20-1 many TGCAGTGCTAGTCCCGGACAGGGGGCGTCGGGCACTGAAGCTTTCTTT CSASPGQGASGTEAFF
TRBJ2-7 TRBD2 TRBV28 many TGTGCCAGCAGTACGGGACTAGCGGGAGTAACCTACGAGCAGTACTTC CASSTGLAGVTYEQYF
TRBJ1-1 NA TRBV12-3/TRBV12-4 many TGTGCCAGCAGGGAGAGGGGCGAGAACACTGAAGCTTTCTTT CASRERGENTEAFF
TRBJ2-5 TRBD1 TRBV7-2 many TGTGCCAGCAGCCTCTACGGGACAGGGGGCGGAGAGACCCAGTACTTC CASSLYGTGGGETQYF
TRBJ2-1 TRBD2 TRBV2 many TGTGCCAGCAGTGGGGGGGGGGAGCAGTTCTTC CASSGGGEQFF
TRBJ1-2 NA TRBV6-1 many TGTGCCAGCAGTCTCGGGATGGGGTATCGGTTAGGCTACACCTTC CASSLGMGYRLGYTF